The next 23 T cell receptor beta chains were all read from a single sample in a study of T cell responses to AZD1222 COVID-19 vaccine. TCRdb's table, derived via immunoSEQ multiplex PCR, lists solely in-frame clones and lacks some. Here the sample spans 180,000 or so clones, roughly nine tenths being singletons. Sequenced material: peripheral blood, taken 28 days after the second AZD1222 dose. These receptors originate from an adult who received the AZD1222 COVID-19 vaccine.

In this sample, this clone turned up a few times. The rearrangement uses TRBV12-3 or TRBV12-4 and TRBJ2-3; 8 bases align to TRBD2. The CDR3 spans 12 residues. V was pared by 5 bases and J by 8 bases, with 3 bases of the junction left unmatched. The CDR3 region has the DNA TGTGCCAGCAGTGCAGGACTAGCTACGCAGTATTTT. It translates to CASSAGLATQYF.

V and J are TRBV5-8 and TRBJ1-5, with no clear D. The CDR3 sequence is 15 residues long. Trimming cost V 4 bases and J 2 bases, with 13 bases left between them. Germline-derived CDR1 and CDR2 are SGHTS and YDEGEE. The CDR3 is CASSRGKFGNQPQHF. CDR3 bases: TGTGCCAGCAGCCGAGGGAAATTTGGCAATCAGCCCCAGCATTTT. Together with reference TRBV5-8 and TRBJ1-5, the CDR3 gives the full variable domain: EAGVTQSPTHLIKTRGQQATLRCSPISGHTSVYWYQQALGLGLQFLLWYDEGEERNRGNFPPRFSGRQFPNYSSELNVNALELEDSALYLCASSRGKFGNQPQHFGDGTRLSIL.

The chain is built from TRBV2 and TRBJ1-3; 8 bases align to TRBD1. Germline assignment: CDR1 SNHLY and CDR2 FYNNEI. Germline trimming cut 8 bases from V and 0 bases from J; bases unmatched to any gene: 6. The CDR3 has 15 amino acids. The CDR3 is CASQGQGLSGNTIYF. CDR3 bases: TGTGCCAGCCAAGGACAGGGCCTCTCTGGAAACACCATATATTTT. Using reference TRBV2 and TRBJ1-3 for the parts outside the CDR3, the full variable domain is EPEVTQTPSHQVTQMGQEVILRCVPISNHLYFYWYRQILGQKVEFLVSFYNNEISEKSEIFDDQFSVERPDGSNFTLKIRSTKLEDSAMYFCASQGQGLSGNTIYFGEGSWLTVV.

The genes are TRBV9 and TRBJ1-1; unclear D gene. The CDR3 length is 14 residues. Trimming took off 0 bases at V and 0 bases at J, with 6 bases between the two ends. CDR1 and CDR2 (germline): SGDLS, YYNGEE. The CDR3 DNA reads TGTGCCAGCAGCGTAGACAGCATGAACACTGAAGCTTTCTTT. It translates to CASSVDSMNTEAFF.

Comment on this clone: The sample holds other DNA sequences that translate to the same CDR3. The chain links TRBV6-1 to TRBJ2-7, with a possible D match to TRBD1 (6 bases). Germline CDR1 and CDR2: MNHNS and SASEGT. The CDR3 runs to 15 residues. V was clipped by 0 bases and J by 0 bases, with 9 bases between them. CDR3 sequence (DNA): TGTGCCAGCAGTGAAGCCGGGACAAACTCCTACGAGCAGTACTTC. It yields the protein CASSEAGTNSYEQYF.

The J gene is TRBJ1-5, the V gene TRBV6-5; no clear D gene. Trimming took 5 bases from V and 5 from J, leaving 10 bases between them. The CDR3 is made up of 13 amino acids. Germline loops: CDR1 MNHEY, CDR2 SVGAGI. The CDR3 spells CASSLAAYQPQHF. The CDR3 DNA reads as TGTGCCAGCAGTCTGGCAGCCTATCAGCCCCAGCATTTT.

CDR3 bases: TGCGCCAGCAGCTTGGCGAGGACAGGGATTAATGAAAAACTGTTTTTT. Encoded protein: CASSLARTGINEKLFF. The chain carries TRBV5-1 and TRBJ1-4; 8 bases fit TRBD1. Germline values: CDR1 SGHRS, CDR2 YFSETQ. This CDR3 is built from 16 residues. Unmatched junction bases numbered 5, after V lost 0 bases and J lost 4 bases.

CDR3 coding DNA: TGTGCCAGCAGCTTAGAAGTGGGAGCTAACTATGGCTACACCTTC. It specifies CASSLEVGANYGYTF. The chain combines TRBV7-2 with TRBJ1-2, with unresolved D. CDR1 SGHTA and CDR2 FQGNSA come from the germline V gene. The CDR3 is 15 amino acids. Trimming left V 1 base short and J 0 bases short, with 9 bases between. Full variable domain (missing parts from reference TRBV7-2 and TRBJ1-2): GAGVSQSPSNKVTEKGKDVELRCDPISGHTALYWYRQSLGQGLEFLIYFQGNSAPDKSGLPSDRFSAERTGGSVSTLTIQRTQQEDSAVYLCASSLEVGANYGYTFGSGTRLTVV.

The chain couples TRBV29-1 to TRBJ1-2; weak D call: TRBD1 (5 bases). Between the trimmed V and J ends, which lost 7 bases and 2 bases, there was a span of 14 bases. This CDR3 has 13 residues. Looked up from germline, CDR1 is SQVTM and CDR2 is ANQGSEA. The CDR3 protein is CSASFGGNYGYTF. The CDR3 nucleotides read TGCAGCGCCTCGTTCGGGGGGAACTATGGCTACACCTTC.

This clone was counted a few times. The chain is built from TRBV10-1 and TRBJ2-1, with 7 bases fitting TRBD2. V shed 0 bases and J 0 bases; nucleotides not matched to a gene: 8. The length of the CDR3 is 18 residues. The germline CDR1 and CDR2 sequences are WNHNN and SYGVQD (reference sequence). CDR3: CASSESGAGDVSYNEQFF. CDR3 coding DNA: TGCGCCAGCAGTGAGTCTGGTGCGGGAGATGTCTCCTACAATGAGCAGTTCTTC.

This clone was observed once. V and J are TRBV12-3 or TRBV12-4 and TRBJ2-3, with unresolved D. Between the trimmed V and J ends, which lost 5 bases and 3 bases, there was a span of 9 bases. This CDR3 comprises 13 residues. For the CDR3, the DNA is TGTGCCAGCAGTCCCATTCGGACAGATACGCAGTATTTT. This gives the protein CASSPIRTDTQYF.

The chain employs TRBV6-1 and TRBJ2-7; the match to TRBD1 covers 9 bases. CDR3 length equals 18 residues. With 3 bases clipped from V and 0 bases from J, the junction kept 12 bases outside the gene matches. The V gene's germline CDR1 is MNHNS and CDR2 SASEGT. This CDR3 reads CASSEEPGTGSPSYEQYF. The DNA of the CDR3 is TGTGCCAGCAGTGAGGAGCCAGGGACAGGGAGCCCCTCCTACGAGCAGTACTTC.

The rearrangement joins TRBV6-5 to TRBJ1-1, with 9 bases lining up with TRBD1. The J segment lost 4 bases and the V segment lost 5 bases, leaving 5 bases of the junction unmatched. The CDR3 sequence is 14 residues long. In germline, CDR1 is MNHEY, CDR2 SVGAGI. The CDR3 nucleotides are TGTGCCAGCAGTCCCGACAGGGGGATCACTGAAGCTTTCTTT. Translation gives CASSPDRGITEAFF.

The CDR3 loop reads CASSEGTGDSPLHF. The CDR3 bases are TGTGCCAGCAGTGAAGGGACAGGAGATTCACCCCTCCACTTT. The chain employs TRBV25-1 and TRBJ1-6; TRBD1 matches 8 bases. Unmatched junction bases numbered 2, after V lost 2 bases and J lost 8 bases. Looked up from germline, CDR1 is MGHDK and CDR2 is SYGVNS. The length of the CDR3 is 14 residues.

This clone was detected only once. J is TRBJ2-1 and V is TRBV6-6, with D possibly TRBD2 on 5 matching bases. The CDR3 extends over 13 amino acids. The V end was cut by 0 bases, the J end by 9 bases, with 9 bases between. CDR1 MNHNY and CDR2 SVGAGI come from the germline V gene (reference sequence). CDR3 DNA sequence: TGTGCCAGCAGTTACTCGAGGGTGGCTGAGCAGTTCTTC. Its protein is CASSYSRVAEQFF.

The chain has TRBV6-5 and TRBJ2-7; TRBD2 agrees at 7 bases. The CDR3 is made up of 14 amino acids. The germline V gene encodes CDR1 MNHEY and CDR2 SVGAGI. V dropped 6 bases and J dropped 0; count of bases not matched to a gene: 5. The CDR3 reads CASSMGGSSYEQYF. The CDR3 DNA sequence: TGTGCCAGCAGCATGGGGGGGAGCTCCTACGAGCAGTACTTC.

This clone has just one count. The rearrangement links TRBV2 to TRBJ2-1; weak D call: TRBD1 (6 bases). Trimming shortened V by 7 bases and J by 10 bases, and 14 bases separated the two germline ends. CDR3 length: 12 amino acids. The V gene's germline CDR1 is SNHLY and CDR2 FYNNEI. This chain's CDR3 is CASTTGGGEQFF. CDR3 in DNA: TGTGCCAGCACCACAGGTGGGGGCGAGCAGTTCTTC.

The rearrangement uses TRBV2 and TRBJ1-1, with D perhaps matching TRBD1 (6 bases). The germline V gene has CDR1 SNHLY and CDR2 FYNNEI. Trimming left V 5 bases short and J 7 bases short, with 11 bases between. The CDR3 loop spans 12 amino acids. CDR3 nucleotide sequence: TGTGCCAGCAGTAAACAGGGAAGTGAAGCTTTCTTT. Translated, it gives CASSKQGSEAFF.

This clone was seen once. V and J are TRBV5-4 and TRBJ2-1; 9 nucleotides line up with TRBD2. The CDR3 length is 15 residues. CDR1 is SGHNT and CDR2 is YYREEE in the germline V gene (reference sequence). The V segment lost 0 bases and the J segment 8 bases; nucleotides outside the gene matches: 6. As DNA, the CDR3 is TGTGCCAGCAGCTTGGCGGGACTAGCTACAGATGAGCAGTTCTTC. This gives the protein CASSLAGLATDEQFF.

This clone was recorded a few times. CDR3 region: CASGPSGGTDTQYF. The CDR3 DNA sequence: TGTGCTAGTGGTCCTAGCGGAGGCACAGATACGCAGTATTTT. The rearrangement uses TRBV12-5 and TRBJ2-3; 7 nucleotides match TRBD2. Unmatched junction bases numbered 3, after V lost 5 bases and J lost 1 base. Germline V lookup: CDR1 LGHNT, CDR2 FRNRAP. This CDR3 spans 14 amino acids.

CDR3 sequence (DNA): TGTGCCAGCAGCTTATTAACAGGGTTGTTTGGAAATTCACCCCTCCACTTT. This translates into CASSLLTGLFGNSPLHF. This rearrangement joins TRBV7-9 to TRBJ1-6, with D perhaps TRBD1 (6 bases). CDR1 SEHNR and CDR2 FQNEAQ come from the germline V gene (reference sequence). This CDR3 is built from 17 residues. The ends were cut back, 2 bases at V and 7 bases at J, with 18 bases in the middle.

The V and J genes are TRBV7-9 and TRBJ1-1; D is perhaps TRBD1 (6 bases). The CDR3 length is 14 residues. Trimming pared 5 bases from V and 1 base from J, leaving 11 bases between. Per germline, CDR1 SEHNR and CDR2 FQNEAQ (reference sequence). The CDR3 nucleotides read TGTGCCAGCAGCCCAGGGACACCGAACACTGAAGCTTTCTTT. As protein: CASSPGTPNTEAFF.

The chain carries TRBV9 and TRBJ2-7, with D possibly being TRBD1 (6 bases). This CDR3 has 14 residues. Germline loops: CDR1 SGDLS, CDR2 YYNGEE. The germline V and J ends were trimmed by 4 bases and 3 bases, with 14 bases remaining between them. CDR3 DNA sequence: TGTGCCAGCAGCCCACGGGACACCAGCTACGAGCAGTACTTC. This codes for CASSPRDTSYEQYF.